This entry describes one TCR beta chain. Its antigen remains unknown. The data were obtained in a study of T cell responses to AZD1222 COVID-19 vaccine. Study-wide results and caveats: None of the repertoires were sampled until the peak T cell response had passed. Spike was spanned by vaccine-associated CD4 TCRs, which were dominant at 160-218 and 743-854.

Second doses that came at about 4 or about 12 weeks were put together. The method was immunoSEQ multiplex PCR; TCRdb's version includes in-frame clones alone and lacks a portion of them. The sample has about 110,000 clones, about 94% seen once. This CDR3 is built from 15 residues. The V gene's germline CDR1 is LNHNV and CDR2 YYDKDF (reference sequence). Trimming removed 5 bases from V and 3 bases from J; junction bases left unmatched: 8. V gene TRBV15 combines with J gene TRBJ1-2; 8 nucleotides agree with TRBD1. This clonotype originated in an adult who received the AZD1222 COVID-19 vaccine. The source material was peripheral blood, sampled 28 days after the second AZD1222 dose. The CDR3 sequence: CATSPTGGPYYGYTF. In DNA form, the CDR3 reads TGTGCCACCAGCCCAACAGGGGGGCCCTACTATGGCTACACCTTC.